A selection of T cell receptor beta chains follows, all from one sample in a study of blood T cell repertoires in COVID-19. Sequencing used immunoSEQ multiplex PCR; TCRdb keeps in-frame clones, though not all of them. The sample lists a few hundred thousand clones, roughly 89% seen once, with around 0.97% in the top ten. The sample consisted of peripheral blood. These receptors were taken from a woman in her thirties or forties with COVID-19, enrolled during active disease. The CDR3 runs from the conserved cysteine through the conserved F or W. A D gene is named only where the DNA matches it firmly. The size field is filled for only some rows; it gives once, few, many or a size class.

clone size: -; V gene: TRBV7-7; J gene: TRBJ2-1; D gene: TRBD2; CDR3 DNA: TGTGCTAGCAGCTCCGGGACTAGCGGAGCCAATGAGCAGTTCTTC; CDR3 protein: CASSSGTSGANEQFF
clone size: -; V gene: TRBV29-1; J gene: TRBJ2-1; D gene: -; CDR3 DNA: TGCAGCGTGTCTCCCGAGCAGTTCTTC; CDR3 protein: CSVSPEQFF
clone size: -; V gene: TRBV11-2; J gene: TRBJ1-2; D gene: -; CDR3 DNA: TGTGCCAGCAGCTTAGCGTCGACAGCACTTAACTATGGCTACACCTTC; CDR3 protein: CASSLASTALNYGYTF
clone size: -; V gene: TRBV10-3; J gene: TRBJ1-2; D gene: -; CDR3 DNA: TGTGCCATCAGTGAAATCGGGTCCTCCGGCTACACCTTC; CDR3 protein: CAISEIGSSGYTF
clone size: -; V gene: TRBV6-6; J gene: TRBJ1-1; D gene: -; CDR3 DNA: TGTGCCAGCAGTCACTATTCAGGGCGGGAGACTGAAGCTTTCTTT; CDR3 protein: CASSHYSGRETEAFF
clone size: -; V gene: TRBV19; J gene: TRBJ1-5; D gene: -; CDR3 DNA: TGTGCCAGTAGTCCATACAGGGAAGGGCAGCCCCAGCATTTT; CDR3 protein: CASSPYREGQPQHF
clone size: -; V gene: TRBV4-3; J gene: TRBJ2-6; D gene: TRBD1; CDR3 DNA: TGCGCCAGCAGCCAATTCGAGGGGGCTGGGACTGGGGCCAACGTCCTGACTTTC; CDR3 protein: CASSQFEGAGTGANVLTF
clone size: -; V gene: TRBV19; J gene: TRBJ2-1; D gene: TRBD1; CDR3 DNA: TGTGCCAGTAGTTCGACCGGGACAGGGGGCAATGAGCAGTTCTTC; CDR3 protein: CASSSTGTGGNEQFF
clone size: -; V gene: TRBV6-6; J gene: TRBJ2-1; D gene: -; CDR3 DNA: TGTGCCAGCGGTTGGCAGGGGGGAGGCAATGAGCAGTTCTTC; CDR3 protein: CASGWQGGGNEQFF
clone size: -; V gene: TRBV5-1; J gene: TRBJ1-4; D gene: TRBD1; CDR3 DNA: TGCGCCAGCAGCTTGGGGACAGGGCGGGGAGGATACGAAAAACTGTTTTTT; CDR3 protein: CASSLGTGRGGYEKLFF
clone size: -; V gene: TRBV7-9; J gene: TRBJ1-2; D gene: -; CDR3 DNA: TGTGCCAGCAGCTTGGCAGGGACAAGCGGCTACACCTTC; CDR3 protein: CASSLAGTSGYTF
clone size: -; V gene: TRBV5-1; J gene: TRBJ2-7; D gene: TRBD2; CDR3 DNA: TGCGCCAGCAGTCTGGGACTAGCGGGACCTTCCTACGAGCAGTACTTC; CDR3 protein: CASSLGLAGPSYEQYF
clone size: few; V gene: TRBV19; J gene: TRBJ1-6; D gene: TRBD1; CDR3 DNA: TGTGCCAGTAGTTTCGGGACAGGGGGACGAAATTCACCCCTCCACTTT; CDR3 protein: CASSFGTGGRNSPLHF
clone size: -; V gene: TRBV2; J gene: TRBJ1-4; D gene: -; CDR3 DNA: TGTGCCAGCAGTTATATACAGGGCTATAATGAAAAACTGTTTTTT; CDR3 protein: CASSYIQGYNEKLFF
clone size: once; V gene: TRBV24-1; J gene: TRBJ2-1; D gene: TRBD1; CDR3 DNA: TGTGCCACCAGTGAGGTCCCGGGACAGGGGATAAATGAGCAGTTCTTC; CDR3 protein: CATSEVPGQGINEQFF
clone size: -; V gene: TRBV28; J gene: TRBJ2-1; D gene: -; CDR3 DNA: TGTGCCAGCAGTTTACGGGTAGAGAATGAGCAGTTCTTC; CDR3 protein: CASSLRVENEQFF
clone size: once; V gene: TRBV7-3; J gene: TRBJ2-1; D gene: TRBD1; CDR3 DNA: TGTGCCAGCAGCGCCCGGACAGGGGGTTGGGGTGAGCAGTTCTTC; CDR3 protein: CASSARTGGWGEQFF
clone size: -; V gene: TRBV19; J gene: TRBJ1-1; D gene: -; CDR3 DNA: TGTGCCAGTACCCAGGGCAGGATGGGCACTGAAGCTTTCTTT; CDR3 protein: CASTQGRMGTEAFF
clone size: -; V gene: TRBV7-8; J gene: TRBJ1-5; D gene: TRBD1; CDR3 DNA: TGTGCCAGCAGCTTAGTGCCCGGGACAGGGAGGGTTAGGGGCAATCAGCCCCAGCATTTT; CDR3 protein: CASSLVPGTGRVRGNQPQHF
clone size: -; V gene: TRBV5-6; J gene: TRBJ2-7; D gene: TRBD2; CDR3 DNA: TGTGCCAGCAGCTGGGGGGGCGAGCAGTACTTC; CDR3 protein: CASSWGGEQYF
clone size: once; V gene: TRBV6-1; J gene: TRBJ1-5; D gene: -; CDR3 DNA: TGTGCCAGCAGTGAAGGGAGTAGCAATCAGCCCCAGCATTTT; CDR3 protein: CASSEGSSNQPQHF
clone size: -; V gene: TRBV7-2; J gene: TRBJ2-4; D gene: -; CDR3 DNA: TGTGCCAGCAGCTTATTTGCGAAAAACATTCAGTACTTC; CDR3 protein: CASSLFAKNIQYF